Here is one T cell receptor beta chain with its context. Its antigen is currently unknown. This record belongs to a study of a mutant IDH1 vaccine in newly diagnosed glioma. Study context: Antecedent treatment encompassed radiotherapy, temozolomide, or their combination; the majority received both.

Data came from immunoSEQ multiplex PCR; TCRdb stores just in-frame clones and leaves some out. Here the sample spans about 43,000 clones, around 84% being singletons. The time point was: week 23, last vaccination. Topical imiquimod accompanied each vaccine dose, which consisted of 300 ug of mutant IDH1 20-mer peptide. Tumors from donors were new WHO grade 3 or 4 IDH1-mutant astrocytomas with ATRX loss. V was pared by 0 bases and J by 5 bases, with 11 bases between. In germline, CDR1 is SGHNT, CDR2 YYREEE (reference sequence). The CDR3 spans 14 residues. The source is a woman between 18 and 30 years old with glioma. Some clones in this sample may be carry-over from other donors' samples. The chain combines TRBV5-4 with TRBJ2-5, with unresolved D. The specimen comprised PBMCs, sampled from a glioma patient whose treatment included an IDH1 peptide vaccine. The CDR3 spells CASSLGQALETQYF. CDR3 sequence (DNA): TGTGCCAGCAGCTTGGGTCAGGCCCTGGAGACCCAGTACTTC.